This TCR beta chain was found in a study of control samples from healthy donors and cancer patients. Assay used: immunoSEQ multiplex PCR; TCRdb lists only in-frame clones, some missing. The sample yields some 200,000 clones, around 94% seen once. Germline V gene lookup returns CDR1 SGHNT and CDR2 YYREEE (reference sequence). With 5 bases clipped from V and 4 bases from J, the junction kept 6 bases outside the gene matches. This CDR3 has 14 amino acids. This sequence was found in a man aged 50-59 years in good health. Material: blood. The rearrangement joins TRBV5-4 to TRBJ1-2; 9 nucleotides agree with TRBD1. The CDR3 reads CASSSGQGGYGYTF. The CDR3 DNA follows: TGTGCCAGCAGTTCGGGACAGGGAGGCTATGGCTACACCTTC. Full variable domain (remainder filled in from reference TRBV5-4 and TRBJ1-2): ETGVTQSPTHLIKTRGQQVTLRCSSQSGHNTVSWYQQALGQGPQFIFQYYREEENGRGNFPPRFSGLQFPNYSSELNVNALELDDSALYLCASSSGQGGYGYTFGSGTRLTVV.